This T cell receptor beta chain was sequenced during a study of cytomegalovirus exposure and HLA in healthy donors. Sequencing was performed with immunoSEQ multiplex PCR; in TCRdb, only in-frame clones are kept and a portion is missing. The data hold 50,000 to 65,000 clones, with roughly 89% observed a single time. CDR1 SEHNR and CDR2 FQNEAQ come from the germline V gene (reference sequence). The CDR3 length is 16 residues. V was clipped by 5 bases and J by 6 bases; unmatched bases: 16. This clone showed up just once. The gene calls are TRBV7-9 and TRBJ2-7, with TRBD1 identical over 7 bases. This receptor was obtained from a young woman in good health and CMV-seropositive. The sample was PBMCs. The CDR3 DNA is TGTGCCAGCAGCCCGCCCGGGACAGTCGTTGGGGGCGAGCAGTACTTC. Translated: CASSPPGTVVGGEQYF.